Sequencing of this TCR beta chain was carried out in a study of PD-1 blockade in classical Hodgkin lymphoma. Study-wide findings and caveats: The repertoire differences lack a defined cause, possibly disease activity or prior therapy. Newly diagnosed patients were reported to exhibit reduced baseline TCR diversity relative to healthy donors.

All patients experienced relapse after autologous stem cell transplantation, and brentuximab vedotin exposure was variable. The assay was immunoSEQ multiplex PCR, and TCRdb's table has in-frame clones only and misses some. In the table there are about 150,000 clones, under 85% of which are singletons. This CDR3 is 17 amino acids long. In germline, CDR1 is SEHNR, CDR2 FQNEAQ (reference sequence). V lost 5 bases and J lost 0; bases outside the gene matches: 13. A remark on this clone: The antigen is unknown.

This clonotype was obtained from a human donor with classical Hodgkin lymphoma. The sample was peripheral blood mononuclear cells (PBMCs), taken before the second cycle of nivolumab. V gene TRBV7-9 combines with J gene TRBJ2-7, with TRBD1 identical over 7 bases. The CDR3 bases are TGTGCCAGCAGCGGGGGACAGAATACTCTCAGCTCCTACGAGCAGTACTTC. This codes for CASSGGQNTLSSYEQYF.